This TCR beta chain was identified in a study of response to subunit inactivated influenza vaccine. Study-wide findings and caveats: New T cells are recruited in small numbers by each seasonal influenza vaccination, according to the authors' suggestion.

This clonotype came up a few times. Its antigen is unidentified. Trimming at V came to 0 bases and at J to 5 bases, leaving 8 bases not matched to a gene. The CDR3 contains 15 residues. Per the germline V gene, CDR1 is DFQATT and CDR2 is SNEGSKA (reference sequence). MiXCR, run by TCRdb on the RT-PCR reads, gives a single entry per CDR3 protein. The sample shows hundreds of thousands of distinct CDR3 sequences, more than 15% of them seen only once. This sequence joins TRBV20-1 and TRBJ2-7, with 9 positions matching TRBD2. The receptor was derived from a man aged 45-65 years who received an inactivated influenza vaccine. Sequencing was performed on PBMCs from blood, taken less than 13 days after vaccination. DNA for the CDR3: TGCAGTGCTAGAGATCTAGCTAGCGGGGCCCACGAGCAGTACTTC. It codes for CSARDLASGAHEQYF.